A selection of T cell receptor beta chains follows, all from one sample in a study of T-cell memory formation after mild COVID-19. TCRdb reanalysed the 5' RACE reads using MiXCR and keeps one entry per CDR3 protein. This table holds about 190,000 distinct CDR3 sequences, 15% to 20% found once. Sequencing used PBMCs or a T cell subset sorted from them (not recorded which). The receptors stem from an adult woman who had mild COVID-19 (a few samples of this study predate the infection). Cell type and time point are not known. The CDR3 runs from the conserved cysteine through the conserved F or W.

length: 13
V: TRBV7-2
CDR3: CASSPRRFQGTFF

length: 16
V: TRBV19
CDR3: CASSWARTVGPDTQYF

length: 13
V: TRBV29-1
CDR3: CSVDYSSYNEQFF

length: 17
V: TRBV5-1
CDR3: CASSWGSRAGKGNEQYF

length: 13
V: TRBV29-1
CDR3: CSGGGRDLGELFF

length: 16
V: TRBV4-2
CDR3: CASSPSARDPEKELFF

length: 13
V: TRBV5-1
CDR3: CASSVGTEEKLFF

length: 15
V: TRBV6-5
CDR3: CASSYSGANTGELFF

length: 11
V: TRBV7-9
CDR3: CACQAGGDQYF

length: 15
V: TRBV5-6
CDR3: CASSWDAQGGSPLHF

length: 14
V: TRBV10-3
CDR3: CAISDLGQAYEQYF

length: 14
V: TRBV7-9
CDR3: CASSSPGQVYGYTF

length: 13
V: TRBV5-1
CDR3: CASSLAGITEAFF

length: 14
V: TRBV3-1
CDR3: CASSPFRGTGELFF

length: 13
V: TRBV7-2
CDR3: CASTKDRDGGYTF

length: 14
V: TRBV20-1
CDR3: CSASRDRTLDGYTF

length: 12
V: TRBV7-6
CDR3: CASSLIKNEQFF

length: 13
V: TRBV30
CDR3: CAWSGIAGAEAFF

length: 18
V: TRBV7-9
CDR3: CASSSPPGQLTTNEKLFF

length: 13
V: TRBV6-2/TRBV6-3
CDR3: CASSRNSQETQYF

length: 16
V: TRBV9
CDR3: CASSATSGEYGETQYF

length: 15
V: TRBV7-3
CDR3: CASSSSGSIGNEQFF

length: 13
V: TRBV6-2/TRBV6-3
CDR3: CASRQQGVAEAFF

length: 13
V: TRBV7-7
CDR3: CASSRDPAGELFF

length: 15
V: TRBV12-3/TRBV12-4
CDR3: CASSFGGARNQPQHF

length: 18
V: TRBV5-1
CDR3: CASSLVGTASSYNSPLHF